This TCR beta chain was sequenced for a study of tumor and adjacent non-tumor tissue in lung cancer. Study context: Aged roughly 30 to 76 years, patients included nine to eleven men and about five women with stage I to III disease. Findings of the study overall: Normal lung showed higher cumulative top 100 clone frequency than tumor.

No cell sorting was done before RNA was extracted from the tissue. This non-tumor lung sample came from over 3 cm beyond the tumor edge. A modified ARM-PCR protocol with three rounds of nested PCR amplified TCRbeta. TCRdb independently ran MiXCR on the multiplex PCR reads; one entry per CDR3 protein. The data show 48,000 or so distinct CDR3 sequences, roughly two thirds seen once. A word on this clonotype: Its target is not known. With a much larger clone just one base away, this may be a read error.

Germline lookup yields CDR1 SEHNR and CDR2 FQNEAQ (reference sequence). The V and J ends lost 3 bases and 10 bases respectively, with 12 bases between them. The CDR3 contains 12 residues. This clonotype originated in a woman in her 70s with non-small cell lung cancer. V gene TRBV7-9 combines with J gene TRBJ1-1, with no clear D. Material: distant non-tumor lung tissue. In DNA form, the CDR3 reads TGTGCCAGCAGCTTCGGCGGAGATGGAGCTTTCTTT. Residues: CASSFGGDGAFF.